This T cell receptor (beta chain) was observed in a study of cytomegalovirus exposure and HLA in healthy donors (dated by TCRdb to between 2016 and 2019). With respect to the entire study: An earlier analysis of some 500 of the donors reported approximately 290 Gb of sequence data and 117 million unique TCR beta sequences from roughly 200 million T cells. An early release that covered about 600 HLA-typed donors contained around 300 gigabases of sequencing data and some 87 million unique TCR sequences. Among the roughly 430 genotyped donors, about 85% belonged to the genetic ancestry cluster associated with self-reported Caucasian donors. The aim of the study was to test whether cataloging public T cell receptors could identify signatures of past pathogen exposure. The study used immunosequencing to profile the T cell repertoires of approximately 690 subjects and linked those repertoires to cytomegalovirus serostatus. Besides the first cohort of approximately 670 subjects, a separate validation cohort made up of 90 to 150 different subjects was used. The study combined high-throughput TCR immunosequencing, statistical association of individual TCRs with disease status, and machine learning to predict cytomegalovirus infection status. A later analysis re-analyzed previously published TCR beta repertoires from hundreds of donors and added high-resolution HLA genotyping to study TCR occurrence patterns. In the later analysis, no new phenotypic data were used to find candidate immune exposures; instead, reliance was placed on TCR beta sequences and their occurrence across donors. An earlier analysis of nearly 600 of the donors applied high-throughput TCR beta sequencing to assess whether each TCR beta V gene segment acted as functional or pseudogenic. Alongside the repertoire data, information on donor age, sex, ethnicity and CMV serostatus was compiled. A later genetic analysis took genome-wide SNP genotypes for about three fifths of the 666 donors and used that subset as a discovery cohort. Every repertoire in the discovery cohort had been generated on one and the same sequencing platform. Class I and class II HLA loci were covered by the typing at four-digit resolution. The number of donors typed differed by locus, with 629-630 for A, B, C, DRB1 and DQB1, over 500 for DQA1, some 570 for DPA1, and about 450 for DPB1. Because of strong linkage in the cohort, 5 or 6 DR-DQ haplotypes were treated as single units for association and clustering. On average, roughly 240,000 unique TCR beta nucleotide sequences were sequenced per donor among fewer than 500 genotyped donors of the cohort, with roughly a sixth of those sequences being non-productive. What the authors observed across the whole study: Most CMV-associated TCR beta chains appeared to be HLA-restricted in a later analysis, and the HLA associations seemed to be driven largely by CMV exposure. In a later analysis, TCR association rates were found to vary across HLA loci, with the most associated TCRs seen for DRB1 alleles and the fewest for HLA-C alleles. A further reported finding was that TCR beta sequences accurately predicted the HLA-A and HLA-B alleles for most subjects in the first cohort. In an earlier analysis of more than 500 of the donors, most TCR beta V segments appeared in productive rearrangements about 87% or about 30% of the time, broadly matching IMGT annotations. The earlier analysis of 587 of the donors excluded 15 to 20 rarely observed V segments, including chromosome 9 orphons, because counts were too low. Compared with the roughly 670-donor mean, donors in an Asian-associated ancestry cluster had fewer N-insertions in productive TCRs, according to a later genetic analysis. The sequencing pipeline was judged likely to have produced a cluster of highly shared sequence variants as a technical artifact. Assigning TCR associations to individual alleles was difficult when HLA alleles, especially DR and DQ, strongly co-occurred. Correlated functional status among segregating V segments might be attributable to linkage disequilibrium, but an unknown experimental factor could not be ruled out. It was suggested by the authors that the approach could potentially be generalized to other disease states and immunological phenotypes. In a later analysis, HLA-associated TCR beta chains were found to be more clonally expanded and to have lower generation probabilities than equally common non-associated chains. In the study, 150 to 200 TCR beta chains were listed as associated with cytomegalovirus. The classifier was reported to diagnose cytomegalovirus status with high specificity and sensitivity in both the original and validation cohorts. In a later analysis, several top co-occurrence clusters were reported to appear linked to parvovirus B19, influenza, CMV and Epstein-Barr virus. In vitro tests confirmed that three of the cytomegalovirus-associated TCR beta chains recognize cytomegalovirus antigens. The only immune exposure information available for the cohort was CMV serostatus. The presence/absence analyses assumed that sequencing depth was roughly uniform across donors, and that assumption may not be true. While some public TCRs were present in many individuals, most TCR sequences turned up only very rarely across donors. HLA typing was unavailable for some donors at each locus, so association tests used only the typed subset. In a later analysis, some 17,000 TCR beta sequences were associated with specific HLA alleles at a false discovery rate of 0.05. Only TCR beta chains were sequenced in this cohort, and the absence of alpha or paired-chain data limited detectable features. Some IMGT-functional V segments, including TRBV6-2 and TRBV6-3, could not be distinguished by the 87-base-pair reads and were therefore excluded. In a later genetic analysis, a missense DCLRE1C variant was associated with V-gene and J-gene trimming of TCR beta chains, and the association was replicated in an independent cohort.

A remark on this clone: The clone's antigen remains unknown. Per-base qualities were not stored, and no clone one base away is much larger.

From the cysteine up to the phenylalanine, the CDR3 has a length of 16 residues. Only the CDR3 part of the read is kept: 48 bases, read in frame from the first base. Trimming removed 0 bases from V and 0 bases from J, leaving 7 bases between the germline ends. Per the germline V gene, SGDLS is the CDR1 and YYNGEE is the CDR2. The cohort consisted of approximately 670 healthy bone marrow donors. Cohort members were all nominally healthy when sampled, although unrecorded immune exposures were likely present. The donor was CMV seropositive and was included in the group of about 290 seropositive cohort members. A peripheral blood sample was provided by each donor, and peripheral blood mononuclear cells were used for TCR beta sequencing. The Qiagen DNeasy Blood Extraction Kit was used to extract genomic DNA from the blood cell samples. The library was generated by the immunoSEQ multiplex PCR assay. For the multiplex PCR, a mixture combining 60 forward primers for TCR Vbeta segments and 13 reverse primers for TCR Jbeta segments was used. The CDR3 region of rearranged TCR beta genes was amplified from genomic DNA by a multiplex PCR assay. The amplified TCR beta libraries were sequenced on the Illumina HiSeq System as 87-base-pair reads. The study's processing was this. Across the 500 to 850 repertoires, a later analysis counted tens of millions of unique TCR beta chains, around 10 million of which were shared by at least two donors. Raw reads were error-corrected and collapsed into unique sequences by a nearest-neighbor algorithm in which closely related sequences were merged to remove PCR and sequencing errors. To assign V, D and J gene segments, CDR3 sequences were aligned to IMGT reference sequences. For a sequence to be retained, at least a six-nucleotide match to both a V gene segment and a J gene segment was required. Rearrangements were called productive when the CDR3 lacked stop codons and stayed in frame with V and J; all others were non-productive. CDR3 was defined by IMGT convention, running from the second conserved V-encoded cysteine to the conserved J-encoded phenylalanine. Sequences without an unambiguous match to a single V gene segment were excluded from the earlier analysis of approximately 600 of the donors. In an earlier analysis of 587 of the donors, V segments were called functional above 56.7% productive rearrangements and were called segregating when the between-donor standard deviation exceeded 5%. A statistical classification framework was built to diagnose cytomegalovirus status from the catalog of TCR beta chain sequences. A later analysis assigned V and J genes by comparing TCR nucleotide sequences with IMGT/GENE-DB human TR gene sequences. A later analysis assigned CDR3 sequences and most-parsimonious VDJ recombination scenarios with the TCRdist pipeline. In a later analysis, each TCR beta chain was defined by its CDR3 amino acid sequence together with its V-gene family, and reads without a unique V-gene family were excluded. To address suspected cross-contamination and a sequencing artifact, a later analysis removed approximately 590 highly shared, low-generation-probability nucleotide sequences. For each public chain, a later analysis derived a clonal expansion index from normalized ranks of inferred template counts within each repertoire. In a later analysis, generation probabilities were computed with a VDJ recombination model fitted to out-of-frame rearrangements, and the resulting probabilities were checked against IGoR. In a later analysis, hypergeometric tests were used to score TCR-TCR, TCR-HLA and TCR-CMV co-occurrence, with a repertoire-size bias correction applied to TCR pairs. False discovery rates were estimated in a later analysis by permuting HLA or CMV assignments 20 times. In a later analysis, co-occurring TCRs were grouped with DBSCAN, and TCRdist sequence similarity was added when clustering was performed within HLA-allele-positive subsets. For co-occurrence clustering, repertoires with fewer than 30,000 or more than 120,000 public chains were excluded, along with five or six repertoires with anomalous nucleotide sharing. TCRdb took this table from immuneACCESS and kept in-frame rearrangements with V and J called. Such tables lack part of the clones; where checked against another copy, unresolved V genes explain under half of the gap, and the rest is unexplained. V and J calls and clone size are those listed in that table; D and trimming were worked out from the DNA. The table for this sample lists 120,000 or so clones; 65% to 80% of them were counted only once. The ten largest make up 2.5% to 3.5% of the sample.

The sequence is built from TRBV9 and TRBJ2-6, with the D gene call left open. The clonotype comes from a woman in her forties in good health and CMV-seropositive. Sequencing input: PBMCs. This receptor has the CDR3 CASSVGGPSGANVLTF. The base sequence is TGTGCCAGCAGCGTAGGAGGCCCCTCTGGGGCCAACGTCCTGACTTTC.